A selection of T cell receptor beta chains follows, all from one sample in a study of T cell responses to AZD1222 COVID-19 vaccine. TCRdb's copy holds only in-frame clones and misses some; the assay was immunoSEQ multiplex PCR. The sample includes about 120,000 clones, over 85% of them seen just once. Sample: peripheral blood, taken on day 0 of AZD1222 vaccination. The receptor set was obtained from an adult in good health. Each CDR3 is given with its conserved first and last residue. Fields, in order: CDR3 length, V gene, J gene, CDR3 protein.

15	TRBV11-2	TRBJ2-5	CASSLRVGSVETQYF
15	TRBV7-2	TRBJ2-1	CASSLGGTPYNEQFF
14	TRBV7-9	TRBJ1-2	CASSLVGTGIGYTF
14	TRBV7-2	TRBJ1-4	CASSLGRANEKLFF
15	TRBV27	TRBJ2-7	CASSTPELAAYEQYF
14	TRBV9	TRBJ2-1	CASSVGSGNNEQFF
13	TRBV12-3/TRBV12-4	TRBJ2-5	CASSFIGSETQYF
14	TRBV2	TRBJ1-1	CASRRDRRNTEAFF
14	TRBV6-5	TRBJ1-4	CASRQQGRVEKLFF
17	TRBV9	TRBJ1-3	CASSPGIAGNSGNTIYF
14	TRBV3-1/TRBV3-2	TRBJ1-6	CASTPAGYRSPLHF
14	TRBV6-5	TRBJ1-1	CASSKQGPSTEAFF
12	TRBV12-3/TRBV12-4	TRBJ1-1	CASSFQGARTFF
18	TRBV11-2	TRBJ2-6	CASSLSGVSASGANVLTF
16	TRBV9	TRBJ2-5	CASSVEGAGHQETQYF
12	TRBV9	TRBJ2-3	CASSVVSDTQYF
15	TRBV6-5	TRBJ2-7	CAGTRDRGRRGEQYF
16	TRBV28	TRBJ2-3	CASSPWDTQRTDTQYF
12	TRBV28	TRBJ2-7	CASSLLAYEQYF
12	TRBV25-1	TRBJ2-5	CASSAYQETQYF
16	TRBV28	TRBJ2-1	CASSSIGGGSYNEQFF
16	TRBV5-1	TRBJ1-5	CASSSGVGGGRQPQHF
16	TRBV27	TRBJ2-2	CASSYLLAGGPGELFF
19	TRBV5-1	TRBJ1-2	CASSRKMTGGIADNYGYTF
15	TRBV30	TRBJ1-1	CAWNPPTGTSTEAFF
15	TRBV7-2	TRBJ1-5	CASSLGRSGNQPQHF
13	TRBV15	TRBJ1-1	CATSRGWDTEAFF
13	TRBV2	TRBJ2-4	CASGGTGDAIQYF